This TCR beta chain was recorded in a study of blood T cells in healthy people across ages. Alongside a J-beta primer mix, a sample-barcoded 5' primer served in a second PCR lasting about 7 to 12 cycles. Each CDR3 protein is one row after TCRdb ran MiXCR on the 5' RACE reads. The profile shows approximately 580,000 distinct CDR3 sequences, less than 25% of them singletons. The CDR3 is 15 residues long. V shed 3 bases and J shed 4 bases, with 10 bases lying between them. The germline CDR1 and CDR2 sequences are MDHEN and SYDVKM. The same sample was also used in a study of T cells of mothers and their children. That work states: The study sampled three healthy Caucasian mothers and their six children. Biologically related mothers and children overlapped slightly more than unrelated pairs, a non-significant difference.

Sequenced input: blood. The sequence was obtained from a boy aged 5-17 years in good health. This chain connects TRBV28 to TRBJ2-6, with unresolved D. CDR3 coding DNA: TGTGCCAGCAGTTTGGGTTTGCGCGGGGCCAACGTCCTGACTTTC. This translates into CASSLGLRGANVLTF.